Below are 29 T cell receptor beta chains sequenced from a single sample in a study of control samples from healthy donors and cancer patients. The assay was immunoSEQ multiplex PCR, and TCRdb's table has in-frame clones only and misses some. The sample lists about 160,000 clones, approximately 90% seen once, with about 12% in the top ten. The sequenced sample was blood. The receptors originated from a man aged 25 to 45 in good health.

The rearrangement joins TRBV2 to TRBJ1-4, with D maybe TRBD1 (6 bases). Germline V gene data show CDR1 as SNHLY and CDR2 as FYNNEI. This CDR3 has 13 residues. Between the trimmed V and J ends, which lost 7 bases and 5 bases, there was a span of 11 bases. Here the CDR3 reads CASKRQENEKLFF. As DNA, the CDR3 is TGTGCCAGCAAGAGACAGGAAAATGAAAAACTGTTTTTT.

The rearrangement uses TRBV13 and TRBJ1-3; 7 bases are shared with TRBD1. Germline loops: CDR1 PRHDT, CDR2 FYEKMQ (reference sequence). This CDR3 has 16 residues. V shed 5 bases and J 1 base; nucleotides not matched to a gene: 8. The CDR3 is CASSGGTASSGNTIYF. The CDR3 DNA reads as TGTGCCAGCAGCGGCGGGACAGCATCATCTGGAAACACCATATATTTT.

V gene TRBV5-4 combines with J gene TRBJ1-1; 8 bases map to TRBD1. Germline V lookup: CDR1 SGHNT, CDR2 YYREEE (reference sequence). The length of the CDR3 is 16 residues. V lost 3 bases and J lost 1; bases outside the gene matches: 8. In DNA form, the CDR3 reads TGTGCCAGCAGCTCGTCAGCTACAGGGGGGAACACTGAAGCTTTCTTT. The encoded protein is CASSSSATGGNTEAFF.

The chain links TRBV7-3 to TRBJ2-3, with TRBD2 matching over 12 bases. The J segment lost 3 bases and the V segment lost 5 bases, leaving 6 bases of the junction unmatched. This CDR3 comprises 16 residues. CDR1 SGHTA and CDR2 FQGTGA come from the germline V gene. CDR3 nucleotide sequence: TGTGCCAGCAGCCTCTCTAGCGGGAGGGTAACAGATACGCAGTATTTT. This translates into CASSLSSGRVTDTQYF.

CDR3 sequence reads: CASSGGWAGAETQYF. The DNA for the CDR3 is TGTGCCAGCAGTGGGGGTTGGGCGGGAGCAGAGACCCAGTACTTC. This sequence joins TRBV3-1 (or the pseudogene TRBV3-2) and TRBJ2-5; 7 bases align to TRBD2. The CDR3 spans 15 residues. Germline-derived CDR1 and CDR2 are LGHDT and YNNKEL (reference sequence). Losses at the gene ends were 6 bases for V and 4 bases for J; bases not matched to a gene: 11.

The chain has TRBV9 and TRBJ2-5; a possible D gene is TRBD2 (5 bases). V lost 0 bases, J lost 1 base, and 7 bases lay in between. Germline CDR1 reads SGDLS; CDR2 reads YYNGEE. This CDR3 has 14 amino acids. The CDR3 DNA is TGTGCCAGCAGCGTAGGGGGAGTCCAAGAGACCCAGTACTTC. This sequence encodes CASSVGGVQETQYF.

Worth noting for this clone: Likely a read error: the CDR3 ends without its conserved phenylalanine or tryptophan. The DNA is omitted, as the CDR3 cannot be located on it reliably, and the CDR3 follows TCRdb's listing. This sequence joins TRBV11-2 and TRBJ1-6. Germline CDR1 SGHAT, CDR2 FQNNGV. The CDR3 is 9 amino acids in total, end residues counted. CDR3 amino acids: CASSLVPHR.

The V call is TRBV7-2, the J call TRBJ1-4; TRBD1 agrees at 7 bases. There are 15 residues in the CDR3. Germline lookup yields CDR1 SGHTA and CDR2 FQGNSA. The junction had 6 bases not matched to a gene; V was cut back by 5 bases and J by 3 bases. Here the CDR3 reads CASSPQGQPNEKLFF. The CDR3 region has the DNA TGTGCCAGCAGCCCCCAGGGACAGCCTAATGAAAAACTGTTTTTT.

The chain employs TRBV9 and TRBJ2-1; 9 bases fit TRBD2. CDR3 length equals 15 residues. The germline V gene encodes CDR1 SGDLS and CDR2 YYNGEE. The J segment lost 3 bases and the V segment lost 5 bases, leaving 6 bases of the junction unmatched. The CDR3 DNA follows: TGTGCCAGCAGTTCTAGCGGGACTTTCTACAATGAGCAGTTCTTC. Translated: CASSSSGTFYNEQFF.

The chain joins TRBV27 to TRBJ1-3; D not certain. V was shortened by 10 bases and J by 4 bases, with 14 bases between the two germline ends. The germline CDR1 and CDR2 sequences are MNHEY and SMNVEV (reference sequence). This CDR3 has 13 amino acids. The CDR3: CATGAANGNTIYF. The CDR3 nucleotides read TGTGCCACAGGTGCCGCCAACGGAAACACCATATATTTT.

CDR3: CASSRFVDEQFF. CDR3 nucleotides: TGTGCCAGCAGCCGATTTGTCGATGAGCAGTTCTTC. V usage is TRBV7-9 and J usage is TRBJ2-1; D is undetermined. V lost 5 bases and J lost 8, with 10 bases in between. Germline V gene data show CDR1 as SEHNR and CDR2 as FQNEAQ (reference sequence). This CDR3 has 12 residues.

The CDR3 reads CAWSVGQPGGKLFF. CDR3 coding DNA: TGTGCCTGGAGTGTGGGACAGCCAGGGGGAAAACTGTTTTTT. V gene TRBV30 combines with J gene TRBJ1-4, with 7 nucleotides matching TRBD1. Germline-derived CDR1 and CDR2 are GTSNPN and SVGIG (reference sequence). V lost 0 bases to trimming and J lost 10 bases; unmatched junction nucleotides: 8. This CDR3 region has 14 residues.

V and J are TRBV6-6 and TRBJ1-2; D unresolved. The germline gives CDR1 MNHNY, CDR2 SVGAGI (reference sequence). V shed 6 bases and J shed 8 bases, with 22 bases lying between them. This CDR3 has 15 amino acids. Here the CDR3 reads CASRALATKSSGYTF. CDR3 nucleotide sequence: TGTGCCAGCAGAGCCCTAGCGACAAAGAGCTCAGGCTACACCTTC.

This chain links TRBV4-2 with TRBJ2-7; 11 positions agree with TRBD2. This CDR3 spans 16 amino acids. Per germline, CDR1 LGHNA and CDR2 YNFKEQ. V gave up 0 bases and J gave up 3 bases; unmatched junction bases: 4. CDR3 nucleotides: TGTGCCAGCAGCCAAGATCTCGGGACTAGCGGCTACGAGCAGTACTTC. Its protein product is CASSQDLGTSGYEQYF.

The chain joins TRBV20-1 to TRBJ2-1, with D possibly TRBD2 on 5 matching bases. CDR1 DFQATT and CDR2 SNEGSKA come from the germline V gene (reference sequence). The CDR3 is 12 residues long. Trimming pared 3 bases from V and 5 bases from J, leaving 8 bases between. The CDR3 nucleotides are TGCAGTGCTAGTAAGCGGAACAATGAGCAGTTCTTC. Protein sequence: CSASKRNNEQFF.

The chain joins TRBV2 to TRBJ1-6, with a possible D match to TRBD1 (6 bases). The CDR3 length is 15 residues. Germline loops: CDR1 SNHLY, CDR2 FYNNEI. Trimming shortened V by 8 bases and J by 9 bases, and 20 bases separated the two germline ends. As DNA, the CDR3 is TGTGCCAGCGCGGGGGCATCGGGTAGGATTTCACCCCTCCACTTT. Its protein is CASAGASGRISPLHF. Full variable domain (rest looked up from reference TRBV2 and TRBJ1-6): EPEVTQTPSHQVTQMGQEVILRCVPISNHLYFYWYRQILGQKVEFLVSFYNNEISEKSEIFDDQFSVERPDGSNFTLKIRSTKLEDSAMYFCASAGASGRISPLHFGNGTRLTVT.

This clone was detected once. The chain links TRBV10-3 to TRBJ2-2; a weak D match, TRBD1 (7 bases). Germline V gene sequence: CDR1 ENHRY, CDR2 SYGVKD. V gave up 10 bases and J gave up 0 bases, with 15 bases separating them. The length of the CDR3 is 15 residues. The CDR3, as DNA: TGTGCCACCGGGGGACAGATCGCGAACACCGGGGAGCTGTTTTTT. Amino acid sequence: CATGGQIANTGELFF.

In DNA, the CDR3 is TGTGCCAGCCGTACTAGGGAGACCGGGGAGCTGTTTTTT. This gives the protein CASRTRETGELFF. The chain employs TRBV2 and TRBJ2-2; a possible D gene is TRBD2 (5 bases). The CDR3 consists of 13 residues. Germline CDR1 and CDR2: SNHLY and FYNNEI. The V and J ends lost 8 bases and 5 bases respectively, with 12 bases between them.

J is TRBJ1-6 and V is TRBV3-1 (or the pseudogene TRBV3-2); maybe TRBD1 (5 bases). This CDR3 comprises 13 residues. Trimming left V 5 bases short and J 7 bases short, with 9 bases between. The germline V gene has CDR1 LGHDT and CDR2 YNNKEL (reference sequence). The CDR3 bases are TGTGCCAGCAGCGGGACGACGAATTCACCCCTCCACTTT. Translated: CASSGTTNSPLHF.

The chain has TRBV28 and TRBJ1-3, with a weak D call TRBD1 (6 bases). The length of the CDR3 is 16 residues. The germline V and J ends were trimmed by 3 bases and 2 bases, with 14 bases remaining between them. Germline V gives CDR1 MDHEN, CDR2 SYDVKM. CDR3 DNA sequence: TGTGCCAGCAGTTTTCCCTTCTACAGGGCTGGAAACACCATATATTTT. Protein sequence: CASSFPFYRAGNTIYF.

The chain links TRBV6-7 to TRBJ1-5; TRBD1 agrees at 7 bases. TRBV6-7 is labeled an ORF, and its function is uncertain. V lost 5 bases and J lost 0; bases outside the gene matches: 13. The CDR3 loop spans 18 amino acids. For the CDR3, the DNA is TGTGCCAGCAGTCACTGCCGGGACAGAAGATATAGCAATCAGCCCCAGCATTTT. This gives the protein CASSHCRDRRYSNQPQHF.

The genes are TRBV2 and TRBJ2-2, with 7 bases identical to TRBD1. The ends lost 1 base at V and 3 bases at J; junction bases unmatched: 2. The CDR3 consists of 15 residues. Looked up from germline, CDR1 is SNHLY and CDR2 is FYNNEI. This chain's CDR3 is CASSEETGYTGELFF. In DNA, the CDR3 is TGTGCCAGCAGTGAAGAGACAGGGTACACCGGGGAGCTGTTTTTT.

The genes are TRBV27 and TRBJ2-1, with 8 bases matching TRBD2. With 2 bases clipped from V and 6 bases from J, the junction kept 3 bases outside the gene matches. The CDR3 runs to 14 residues. The germline gives CDR1 MNHEY, CDR2 SMNVEV (reference sequence). For the CDR3, the DNA is TGTGCCAGCAGTTTAATGCGGGGGGCCAATGAGCAGTTCTTC. The encoded protein is CASSLMRGANEQFF.

The chain uses TRBV27 and TRBJ2-3; D perhaps matches TRBD1 (6 bases). CDR3 length: 14 residues. CDR1 MNHEY and CDR2 SMNVEV come from the germline V gene (reference sequence). The V end was cut by 2 bases, the J end by 7 bases, with 13 bases between. The CDR3 nucleotides read TGTGCCAGCAGTTTAAACAGGGTGGAAAATACGCAGTATTTT. The encoded protein is CASSLNRVENTQYF.

This clone was recorded only once. J is TRBJ1-2 and V is TRBV24-1; D possibly corresponds to TRBD1 (6 bases). The CDR3 runs 13 residues. The ends were cut back, 9 bases at V and 2 bases at J, with 12 bases in the middle. CDR1 is KGHDR and CDR2 is SFDVKD in the germline V gene. For the CDR3, the DNA is TGTGCCACCTCAGGGGAAGGCAACTATGGCTACACCTTC. Translation: CATSGEGNYGYTF.

The chain has TRBV5-1 and TRBJ2-1; 7 bases fit TRBD2. The V gene's germline CDR1 is SGHRS and CDR2 YFSETQ. With 0 bases clipped from V and 3 bases from J, the junction kept 12 bases outside the gene matches. This CDR3 is built from 18 residues. The CDR3 region is CASSLASGLQTNYNEQFF. CDR3 DNA: TGCGCCAGCAGCTTGGCCTCGGGACTACAAACCAACTACAATGAGCAGTTCTTC.

CDR3 nucleotide sequence: TGTGCCAGCAGCTTAGAGGCCCGGGGGGGTTCTGGCTACACCTTC. Amino acid sequence: CASSLEARGGSGYTF. The chain carries TRBV7-9 and TRBJ1-2, with D maybe TRBD1 (5 bases). This CDR3 has 15 amino acids. V gave up 1 base and J gave up 7 bases, with 16 bases separating them. Germline V lookup: CDR1 SEHNR, CDR2 FQNEAQ (reference sequence). The whole variable domain, filled in from reference TRBV7-9 and TRBJ1-2, reads DTGVSQNPRHKITKRGQNVTFRCDPISEHNRLYWYRQTLGQGPEFLTYFQNEAQLEKSRLLSDRFSAERPKGSFSTLEIQRTEQGDSAMYLCASSLEARGGSGYTFGSGTRLTVV.

This chain connects TRBV16 to TRBJ1-4; D is ambiguous. The CDR3 extends over 12 amino acids. Trimming left V 1 base short and J 8 bases short, with 5 bases between. Germline loops: CDR1 KGHSY, CDR2 FQNENV. The DNA for the CDR3 is TGTGCCAGCAGCCAATTAGGGGAAAAACTGTTTTTT. This translates into CASSQLGEKLFF.

This chain uses TRBV5-1 with TRBJ1-2, with TRBD1 as a possible D gene (5 bases). This CDR3 region has 14 residues. Germline assignment: CDR1 SGHRS and CDR2 YFSETQ. Trimming removed 0 bases from V and 8 bases from J, with 14 bases in between. CDR3 DNA: TGCGCCAGCAGCTTGGGCTCCTTAGGGGAAGGCTACACCTTC. Translated, it gives CASSLGSLGEGYTF. Full variable domain (outside the CDR3, taken from reference TRBV5-1 and TRBJ1-2): KAGVTQTPRYLIKTRGQQVTLSCSPISGHRSVSWYQQTPGQGLQFLFEYFSETQRNKGNFPGRFSGRQFSNSRSEMNVSTLELGDSALYLCASSLGSLGEGYTFGSGTRLTVV.